The clone carrying this TCR beta chain was detected a few times. As yet, its antigen is unknown. Expressed TCRB transcripts were sequenced after all isolated RNA was converted to cDNA. Using immunoSEQ multiplex PCR, the repertoire was profiled, and TCRdb retains in-frame clones only, with some absent. The sample contains around 500,000 clones, approximately 30% of which appear only once. Per germline, CDR1 LGHNA and CDR2 YNFKEQ. V was shortened by 3 bases and J by 7 bases, with 16 bases between the two germline ends. The CDR3 loop spans 14 amino acids. The data derive from a study of beta chain features in type 1 diabetes. Points from the study as a whole: With patients and controls alike, PCR might favor shorter templates to an equal degree.

Donors underwent one heparinised blood draw, about 110 mL on average. Each population that was sorted was more than 95% pure. The source is a young man in good health. The specimen sequenced was naive CD4+ T cells from blood. The V gene is TRBV4-2, the J gene TRBJ2-7, with D hard to call. CDR3 DNA: TGTGCCAGCAGCCAGTACCTAAGCCGGTCGGAGCAGTACTTC. This gives the protein CASSQYLSRSEQYF.